The present T cell receptor (beta chain) was sequenced within a study of control samples from healthy donors and cancer patients. In germline, CDR1 is KGHSH, CDR2 LQKENI. The CDR3 is made up of 14 amino acids. V was trimmed by 1 base and J by 8 bases, leaving 12 bases between them. Measured with immunoSEQ multiplex PCR; TCRdb has only the in-frame clones, and not every one. The data contain about 150,000 clones, about 94% of them singletons. The rearrangement joins TRBV18 to TRBJ2-1; no reliable D call. This sequence was found in a man between 45 and 60 years old in good health. Sample: blood. The CDR3 DNA is TGTGCCAGCTCACCACAAAGAAGCATCGATGAGCAGTTCTTC. Translated: CASSPQRSIDEQFF.